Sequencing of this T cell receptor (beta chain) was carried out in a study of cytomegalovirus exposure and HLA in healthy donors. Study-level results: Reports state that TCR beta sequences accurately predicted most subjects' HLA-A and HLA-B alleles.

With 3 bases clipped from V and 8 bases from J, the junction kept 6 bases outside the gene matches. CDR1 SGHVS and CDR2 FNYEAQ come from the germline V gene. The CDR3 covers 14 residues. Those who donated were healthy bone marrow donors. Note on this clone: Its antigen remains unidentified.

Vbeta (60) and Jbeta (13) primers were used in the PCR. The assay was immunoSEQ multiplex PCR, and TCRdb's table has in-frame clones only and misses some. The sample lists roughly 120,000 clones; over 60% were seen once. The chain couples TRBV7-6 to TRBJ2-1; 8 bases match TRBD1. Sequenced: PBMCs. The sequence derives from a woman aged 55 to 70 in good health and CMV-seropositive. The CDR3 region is CASSFWDRIHEQFF. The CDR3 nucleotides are TGTGCCAGCAGCTTCTGGGACAGGATCCATGAGCAGTTCTTC.